Reported below is one TCR beta chain. The specificity of this receptor is unknown. Qualities for individual bases were not recorded, and no much larger clone is one base off. This entry is derived from a study of CD8 T cells in ankylosing spondylitis (TCRdb year 2017). General notes on the study: T cell receptor beta repertoires were profiled in healthy donors and ankylosing spondylitis patients so that disease-linked TCR variants could be found. The full study cohort was made up of about 24 ankylosing spondylitis patients and 108 healthy donors. Peripheral blood was sampled, and synovial fluid was additionally collected from ankylosing spondylitis patients.

The V end gives up 5 bases and the J end 6 bases, leaving 2 bases in the junction not matched to a gene. The germline V gene provides CDR1 SGHAT and CDR2 FQNNGV. From cysteine to phenylalanine, the CDR3 is 13 amino acids long. Only the CDR3 part of the read is kept: 39 bases, read in frame from the first base. General conclusions and limits of the study: The disease-linked clones were reported to be significantly enriched in matched synovial fluid samples from ankylosing spondylitis patients. A TCR beta motif made up of eight or nine highly homologous amino acid variants appeared to be characteristic of blood from ankylosing spondylitis patients. Some of the motif variants had been reported before in the synovial fluid and blood of reactive arthritis patients, a finding that suggests common disease-initiation mechanisms. The disease-linked clones showed a CD8+ phenotype and occurred at relatively low frequencies in peripheral blood.

Sequencing used an Illumina MiSeq. Quantitative 5'-RACE with molecular barcodes was the method used to prepare the TCR beta libraries. Processing in the source paper ran as follows. To identify disease-linked TCR variants, a new computational method was used, one built on a probabilistic model of VDJ rearrangement. TCRdb redid the processing of the public reads, applying fastp at Q25 and MiXCR, and retained in-frame beta chains. Entries are consolidated by CDR3 protein sequence, retaining the most common genes and DNA. These V and J calls rely on TCRdb rather than the paper's analysis. The sample table holds approximately 25,000 distinct CDR3 sequences, of which around 16% were seen once. Jointly, the top ten make up 25% to 30% of the sample.

The V and J genes are TRBV11-2 and TRBJ2-4; 9 nucleotides in the junction match TRBD1. The source is a male donor with ankylosing spondylitis or in good health (not recorded which). The sample consisted of blood. The CDR3 is CASSPTGGNIQYF. The DNA is as follows: TGTGCCAGCAGCCCGACAGGGGGAAACATTCAGTACTTC.